This T cell receptor (beta chain) appears in the sequencing data of a study of molecular identifiers for immune sequencing clone quantification. This clonotype was picked up many times. Its matching antigen is unknown. TCRdb used MiXCR to reprocess the PCR reads, holding one entry per CDR3 protein. The table has approximately 670,000 distinct CDR3 sequences, about 20% seen once. Whole-study findings and limits: The study found clones above 20 RNA copies held over 99% of effector molecules and under 1% in naive cells.

Trimming removed 1 base from V and 6 bases from J, with 14 bases in between. The CDR3 length is 14 residues. Germline V gene data show CDR1 as SGHKS and CDR2 as YYEKEE (reference sequence). Sorting was used to obtain naive CD8 T cells (CD8+CD4-CCR7+CD45RA+). This clonotype was sampled from a human donor in good health. Some libraries in this study had Jurkat cell RNA spiked in. The V call is TRBV5-5, the J call TRBJ2-7, with D perhaps given as TRBD1 or TRBD2 (6 bases each). The material sequenced was naive CD8+ T cells from blood, with Jurkat cell RNA spiked in. The subset was: FACS-sorted CD8+CD4-CCR7+CD45RA+ naive T cells. This CDR3 is CASSLSWGAAEQYF. The CDR3 DNA follows: TGTGCCAGCAGCTTGTCCTGGGGGGCAGCCGAGCAGTACTTC.